A selection of T cell receptor beta chains follows, all from one sample in a study of human T cells and chemical hapten exposure. MiXCR was run by TCRdb on the RACE reads, yielding one entry per CDR3 protein. The sample lists approximately 100,000 distinct CDR3 sequences, 9.5% to 11% occurring once. The input for sequencing was whole blood, taken in connection with sensitization to the hapten diphenylcyclopropenone (DPC). The receptors here all came from a woman aged 40 to 50 with alopecia areata. Some clones in this sample may be carry-over from other donors' samples. CDR3s include the opening cysteine and the closing phenylalanine or tryptophan. The D gene is left open where the match is weak. Part of the rows lack a size; the others show once, few, many or a class for expanded clones.

TGCAGTGCTAGAGGGACAGGGAACACCGGGGAGCTGTTTTTT,CSARGTGNTGELFF,TRBD1,few,TRBV20-1,TRBJ2-2
TGCGCCAGCATTGCAGGGGCTCGAAACACTGAAGCTTTCTTT,CASIAGARNTEAFF,.,few,TRBV5-1,TRBJ1-1
TGTGCCAGCAGTCCTAGCCCCTTTCACAGGAGATCGAACACTGAAGCTTTCTTT,CASSPSPFHRRSNTEAFF,.,few,TRBV25-1,TRBJ1-1
TGCGCCAGCAGCTTAGACAGGGGTGGCGAAAAACTGTTTTTT,CASSLDRGGEKLFF,TRBD1,.,TRBV5-1,TRBJ1-4
TGCAGTGCTAGACGGGGAGGGTTGGGCGATCAGCCCCAGCATTTT,CSARRGGLGDQPQHF,.,many,TRBV20-1,TRBJ1-5
TGTGCCAGCAGCGTGGGGATATCACTCAGCACAGATACGCAGTATTTT,CASSVGISLSTDTQYF,.,many,TRBV7-9,TRBJ2-3
TGTGCCAGCAGTTTAGTAGGAAGCTCCTACGAGCAGTACTTC,CASSLVGSSYEQYF,.,many,TRBV12-3/TRBV12-4,TRBJ2-7
TGTGCCAGCAGCCGGGACACCCTCTTGGGGGCCAACGTCCTGACTTTC,CASSRDTLLGANVLTF,.,many,TRBV2,TRBJ2-6
TGTGCCAGCTCCCCGCGGAAGTCTGGTGAAGCTTTCTTT,CASSPRKSGEAFF,.,many,TRBV7-6,TRBJ1-1
TGCAGTGCTCGGACGGGGGCGAGGGAGGAGCAGTACTTC,CSARTGAREEQYF,.,many,TRBV20-1,TRBJ2-7
TGCGCCAGCAGCTTCGACAGGGCCTCTGGAAACACCATATATTTT,CASSFDRASGNTIYF,TRBD1,.,TRBV5-1,TRBJ1-3
TGCGCCAGCAGCCAAGATGAAGGGACAGGGGGTGAAAAACTGTTTTTT,CASSQDEGTGGEKLFF,TRBD1,medium-sized,TRBV4-3,TRBJ1-4
TGTGCCAGCAGCCTCCGACTCACACTCTCCTACAATGAGCAGTTCTTC,CASSLRLTLSYNEQFF,.,many,TRBV5-4,TRBJ2-1
TGTGCCAGCAGTTACGGTGGACAGCAGTATTTT,CASSYGGQQYF,.,few,TRBV6-2/TRBV6-3,TRBJ2-3
TGTGCCAGCAGCCAGCCTAGCGGGAGGAACACCGGGGAGCTGTTTTTT,CASSQPSGRNTGELFF,TRBD2,.,TRBV3-1,TRBJ2-2
TGCAGTGCTCTTGCTGCTCGGGGCACTGAAGCTTTCTTT,CSALAARGTEAFF,.,many,TRBV20-1,TRBJ1-1
TGCAGCGCCAAAAGGAACAATGAGCAGTTCTTC,CSAKRNNEQFF,.,many,TRBV29-1,TRBJ2-1
TGTGCCAGCAGCGGGACTAGCGCCAAAGATACGCAGTATTTT,CASSGTSAKDTQYF,TRBD2,.,TRBV2,TRBJ2-3